A selection of T cell receptor beta chains follows, all from one sample in a study of CD8 T cells in ankylosing spondylitis. Each CDR3 protein gets one entry after TCRdb re-called the 5' RACE reads with MiXCR. The sample yields roughly 120,000 distinct CDR3 sequences, approximately 13% seen once. Sequencing was done on a sample of blood, either unsorted or a sorted T cell fraction (not recorded which). The receptors originated from a female donor with ankylosing spondylitis or in good health (not recorded which). The CDR3 runs from the conserved cysteine through the conserved F or W. The order of the fields is CDR3 DNA, CDR3 protein, clone size, J gene, D gene, V gene. D genes are given only for firm matches. For some rows the clone size is stated as once, few or many, or as a class when expanded; others skip it.

TGTGCCAGCAGTTTGTCGGCAGGGGCGGATCAGCCCCAGCATTTT | CASSLSAGADQPQHF | many | TRBJ1-5 | . | TRBV12-3/TRBV12-4
TGCGCCAGCAGCTTGGTGCCCCGTCAGGGGTCTGGGGCCAACGTCCTGACTTTC | CASSLVPRQGSGANVLTF | . | TRBJ2-6 | . | TRBV5-1
TGTGCCAGCAGTTACGGGTCGGGATCGGGGTCCTACGAGCAGTACTTC | CASSYGSGSGSYEQYF | . | TRBJ2-7 | . | TRBV6-5
TGCAGTGCTGGGGGGACTAGCGGGATGTATGAGCAGTTCTTC | CSAGGTSGMYEQFF | few | TRBJ2-1 | TRBD2 | TRBV20-1
TGTGCCAGCAGCCTTTCCCGGGTCCCAACAGTAGGGCCAGATACGCAGTATTTT | CASSLSRVPTVGPDTQYF | few | TRBJ2-3 | . | TRBV7-8
TGTGCCAGCAGCCCACCGGACAGGGGGGACACTGAAGCTTTCTTT | CASSPPDRGDTEAFF | . | TRBJ1-1 | TRBD1 | TRBV5-6
TGTGCCAGCAGCCCACCCAACGTCTATGGCTACACCTTC | CASSPPNVYGYTF | few | TRBJ1-2 | . | TRBV7-9
TGTGCCACCAGCAGAGCTAGGGCGAACACTGAAGCTTTCTTT | CATSRARANTEAFF | . | TRBJ1-1 | . | TRBV15
TGTGCCAGCAGTTTAGTTAGAACGGGAGCAACTAATGAAAAACTGTTTTTT | CASSLVRTGATNEKLFF | . | TRBJ1-4 | . | TRBV12-3/TRBV12-4
TGTGCCAGCAGCATTAGTTACTATGGCTACACCTTC | CASSISYYGYTF | many | TRBJ1-2 | . | TRBV7-9
TGTGCCAGCAGTACAGGGAGATACGAGCAGTACTTC | CASSTGRYEQYF | . | TRBJ2-7 | . | TRBV27
TGTGCCAGCTCTCGACGGGACTCCTACGAGCAGTACTTC | CASSRRDSYEQYF | . | TRBJ2-7 | . | TRBV18
TGTGCCAGCAGTGAATCTGGGGGGCGCGGATACACCGGGGAGCTGTTTTTT | CASSESGGRGYTGELFF | many | TRBJ2-2 | . | TRBV25-1
TGTGCCAGCAGTTATGCAGGGGTCAATGAGCAGTTCTTC | CASSYAGVNEQFF | many | TRBJ2-1 | . | TRBV6-6
TGTGCCAGTAGAGCGGGACAGTTTCAGCCCCAGCATTTT | CASRAGQFQPQHF | . | TRBJ1-5 | TRBD1 | TRBV19
TGCGCCAGCAGCTTGGATGAGGGAACAGATACGCAGTATTTT | CASSLDEGTDTQYF | few | TRBJ2-3 | . | TRBV5-1
TGTGCCAGCAGCTGGGATGGGCCGACAGGGGACACCGGGGAGCTGTTTTTT | CASSWDGPTGDTGELFF | . | TRBJ2-2 | TRBD1 | TRBV7-8
TGCAGTGCTAGACAGGGGCCTGTTAATTCACCCCTCCACTTT | CSARQGPVNSPLHF | . | TRBJ1-6 | . | TRBV20-1
TGCAGTGCTAGGAGGCCCGCAGATACGCAGTATTTT | CSARRPADTQYF | . | TRBJ2-3 | . | TRBV20-1
TGTGCCAGCAGTTACTCGAGTTGGGGGTCTGGGGCCAACGGCCTGACTTTC | CASSYSSWGSGANGLTF | . | TRBJ2-6 | . | TRBV6-5
TGCGCCAGCAGCTTTAACACCCCACTAGCGGGGCTTCTTTATACGCAGTATTTT | CASSFNTPLAGLLYTQYF | few | TRBJ2-3 | TRBD2 | TRBV5-1
TGTGCCAGCAGTCCTACTAGCGGGGGGGGCCGCAATGAGCAGTTCTTC | CASSPTSGGGRNEQFF | . | TRBJ2-1 | TRBD2 | TRBV7-3
TGTGCCAGCCCGAGGGGGACGAACACCGGGGAGCTGTTTTTT | CASPRGTNTGELFF | many | TRBJ2-2 | . | TRBV5-8
TGTGCCAGCACCCAGACAGGGTCCCCCGGGGAGCTGTTTTTT | CASTQTGSPGELFF | . | TRBJ2-2 | TRBD1 | TRBV7-2
TGCGCCAGCAGCTTACTCGACAGGGTGAACACTGAAGCTTTCTTT | CASSLLDRVNTEAFF | many | TRBJ1-1 | TRBD1 | TRBV5-1
TGTGCCATCAGTGGACTAGCGGGGGGCGTTTCCTACGAGCAGTACTTC | CAISGLAGGVSYEQYF | . | TRBJ2-7 | TRBD2 | TRBV10-3
TGTGCCAGCTCAGTAACAGGGGGCTATGAGCAGTTCTTC | CASSVTGGYEQFF | few | TRBJ2-1 | TRBD1 | TRBV18
TGTGCCAGCAGTTTAGAGACTTGGGGCAGGACCGACGAGCAGTACTTC | CASSLETWGRTDEQYF | many | TRBJ2-7 | . | TRBV12-3/TRBV12-4
TGTGCCAGCAGACCCTTGCCAGGGTTAGGGAACACTGAAGCTTTCTTT | CASRPLPGLGNTEAFF | few | TRBJ1-1 | . | TRBV28
TGCGCCAGCAGCTTTGGTCAGGGAAGGGATGAGCAGTTCTTC | CASSFGQGRDEQFF | . | TRBJ2-1 | . | TRBV5-1
TGTGCCAGCAGCCGCAGGGGCCTAGGGGGAAACACCATATATTTT | CASSRRGLGGNTIYF | many | TRBJ1-3 | . | TRBV3-1
TGCGCCAGCAGCCAAGATGGCGTGACTAGCGGGTCAATAACCTACAATGAGCAGTTCTTC | CASSQDGVTSGSITYNEQFF | many | TRBJ2-1 | TRBD2 | TRBV4-1
TGTGCCAGCAGCTTAATATGGGGAGATACGCAGTATTTT | CASSLIWGDTQYF | many | TRBJ2-3 | . | TRBV27